The text below deals with one TCR beta chain. Its cognate antigen is unknown. Treatment defined: roughly 19 received Ad26.COV2.S at low or high dose, single or two shots; about five received placebo; per-sample allocation not given. The study sampled participants on day 63 after the first vaccine or placebo injection. Using immunoSEQ multiplex PCR, the repertoire was profiled, and TCRdb retains in-frame clones only, with some absent. Of 350,000 to 500,000 clones listed, less than 95% are singletons. The entry originates in a study of Ad26.COV2.S vaccination and SARS-CoV-2 variants. For the study at large: Among those in the COV1001 Ad26.COV2.S trial arm was the donor. Administration of Ad26.COV2.S was intramuscular, either once or twice 56 days apart. Findings and caveats of the study: The TCR breadth and depth analyses may have understated or missed part of the total T cell responses.

CDR1 is SQVTM, CDR2 ANQGSEA, per germline. Unmatched junction bases numbered 11, after V lost 5 bases and J lost 4 bases. This CDR3 is built from 15 residues. This chain uses TRBV29-1 with TRBJ2-1; 7 bases agree with TRBD2. This clonotype was sampled from a person aged 18-65 years who received the Ad26.COV2.S COVID-19 vaccine or a placebo. Here the sequenced sample was peripheral blood, taken in a trial of Ad26.COV2.S vaccine versus placebo. As DNA, the CDR3 is TGCAGCGTTATGGGGGGAGGGCGGTCATACAATGAGCAGTTCTTC. Protein product: CSVMGGGRSYNEQFF.